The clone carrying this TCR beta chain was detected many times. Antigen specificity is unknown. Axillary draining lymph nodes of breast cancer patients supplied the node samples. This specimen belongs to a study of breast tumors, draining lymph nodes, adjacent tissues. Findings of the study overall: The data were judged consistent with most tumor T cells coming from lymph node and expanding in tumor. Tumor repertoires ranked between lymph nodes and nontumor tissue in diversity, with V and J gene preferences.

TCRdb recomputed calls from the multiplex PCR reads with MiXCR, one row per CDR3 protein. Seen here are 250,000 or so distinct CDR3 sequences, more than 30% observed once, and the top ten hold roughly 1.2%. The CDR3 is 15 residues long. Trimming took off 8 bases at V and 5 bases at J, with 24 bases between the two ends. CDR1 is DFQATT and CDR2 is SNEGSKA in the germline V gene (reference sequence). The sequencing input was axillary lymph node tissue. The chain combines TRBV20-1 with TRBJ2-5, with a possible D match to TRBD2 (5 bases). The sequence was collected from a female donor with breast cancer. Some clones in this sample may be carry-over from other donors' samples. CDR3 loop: CSLNVPTGYAETQYF. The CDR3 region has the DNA TGCAGTCTAAACGTTCCGACGGGATATGCGGAGACCCAGTACTTC.